The 25 T cell receptor beta chains below were found in one sample sequenced in a study of blood T cell repertoires in COVID-19. Repertoires were generated with immunoSEQ multiplex PCR, while TCRdb's copy carries only in-frame clones and drops some. Of around 270,000 clones in the sample, about 87% were seen once. Sequencing used peripheral blood. The receptors shown here come from a woman aged 55-70 years with COVID-19, enrolled during active disease.

The genes are TRBV10-3 and TRBJ2-2; 8 bases are a match to TRBD2. V shed 10 bases and J 2 bases; nucleotides not matched to a gene: 12. The germline CDR1 and CDR2 sequences are ENHRY and SYGVKD. The CDR3 runs 16 residues. The DNA of the CDR3 is TGTGCCACCCATTTAAGTACTAGCGGAAACACCGGGGAGCTGTTTTTT. This codes for CATHLSTSGNTGELFF.

CDR3 DNA: TGTGCCAGCAGTTCCCTGACAGGTCTGCATTATGGCTACACCTTC. Translation: CASSSLTGLHYGYTF. This chain uses TRBV27 with TRBJ1-2; tentative D call: TRBD1 (6 bases). V gave up 4 bases and J gave up 5 bases, with 17 bases separating them. The CDR3 spans 15 residues. The V gene's germline CDR1 is MNHEY and CDR2 SMNVEV (reference sequence).

The chain employs TRBV24-1 and TRBJ2-3, with 7 bases aligning to TRBD1. V was clipped by 9 bases and J by 1 base; unmatched bases: 21. Germline CDR1 KGHDR, CDR2 SFDVKD. There are 19 residues in the CDR3. The CDR3 is CATSTPDRALIVGTDTQYF. The DNA for the CDR3 is TGTGCCACCTCCACCCCCGACAGGGCGTTGATTGTGGGCACAGATACGCAGTATTTT.

V is TRBV5-4 and J is TRBJ2-5; 7 bases align to TRBD2. CDR1 is SGHNT, CDR2 YYREEE, per germline (reference sequence). The CDR3 contains 11 residues. V lost 5 bases and J lost 14; bases outside the gene matches: 9. The CDR3 protein is CASSPGEGLYF. CDR3 nucleotide sequence: TGTGCCAGCAGTCCGGGGGAGGGACTTTACTTC.

The gene calls are TRBV5-6 and TRBJ1-2; TRBD1 might be the D (5 bases). V dropped 3 bases and J dropped 5 bases, with 17 bases sitting between them. The CDR3 consists of 15 residues. Germline V gene data show CDR1 as SGHDT and CDR2 as YYEEEE. As DNA, the CDR3 is TGTGCCAGCAGCTCATACAGCGGGGGGGAGTATGGCTACACCTTC. Its translation is CASSSYSGGEYGYTF.

The V gene is TRBV6-1, the J gene TRBJ2-1, with D perhaps matching TRBD2 (6 bases). The CDR3 is made up of 16 amino acids. Germline CDR1 is MNHNS and CDR2 is SASEGT. V was pared by 1 base and J by 10 bases, with 20 bases between. CDR3 residues: CASSEGGRLVETEQFF. The CDR3 DNA follows: TGTGCCAGCAGTGAAGGGGGGAGGCTAGTTGAGACAGAGCAGTTCTTC.

The chain couples TRBV7-9 to TRBJ1-5; 9 nucleotides match TRBD1. The germline V gene encodes CDR1 SEHNR and CDR2 FQNEAQ (reference sequence). Germline trimming cut 1 base from V and 11 bases from J; bases unmatched to any gene: 6. This CDR3 region has 14 residues. As DNA, the CDR3 is TGTGCCAGCAGCTTAGAAGGACAGGGGTCGTCCCAGCATTTT. Amino acid sequence: CASSLEGQGSSQHF.

The chain uses TRBV27 and TRBJ1-1; no clear D gene. CDR1 and CDR2 (germline): MNHEY, SMNVEV (reference sequence). Trimming removed 4 bases from V and 8 bases from J, with 14 bases in between. The CDR3 runs 13 residues. The CDR3 is CASSYKTYMEAFF. For the CDR3, the DNA is TGTGCCAGCAGTTATAAGACATACATGGAAGCTTTCTTT.

This chain connects TRBV28 to TRBJ2-1, with 9 bases identical to TRBD2. Losses at the gene ends were 5 bases for V and 5 bases for J; bases not matched to a gene: 10. CDR1 and CDR2 from the germline V gene are MDHEN and SYDVKM. This CDR3 region has 16 residues. The CDR3 region has the DNA TGTGCCAGCAGTCACATCGGGCTAGCGGGGAACAATGAGCAGTTCTTC. Protein: CASSHIGLAGNNEQFF.

The gene calls are TRBV30 and TRBJ1-2; D possibly corresponds to TRBD1 (5 bases). V lost 2 bases to trimming and J lost 4 bases, with 17 bases between them. The CDR3 loop spans 15 amino acids. Germline values: CDR1 GTSNPN, CDR2 SVGIG (reference sequence). In DNA, the CDR3 is TGTGCCTGGAGTTCCCACCCCCCCGGGGGCTATGGCTACACCTTC. The encoded protein is CAWSSHPPGGYGYTF.

The chain couples TRBV7-9 to TRBJ1-6, with D perhaps matching TRBD1 (6 bases). The V end lost 5 bases, the J end lost 5 bases, and 16 bases lay between the germline ends. Germline values: CDR1 SEHNR, CDR2 FQNEAQ (reference sequence). The CDR3 covers 16 residues. The DNA of the CDR3 is TGTGCCAGCAGCCCCGGACAGTTCGACAATAATTCACCCCTCCACTTT. It specifies CASSPGQFDNNSPLHF.

V is TRBV30 and J is TRBJ1-6; D is possibly TRBD1 (6 bases). The CDR3 is 13 amino acids. From germline, CDR1 is GTSNPN and CDR2 SVGIG (reference sequence). Trimming took 4 bases from V and 10 from J, leaving 14 bases between them. CDR3 region: CAWTLKGDSPLHF. Written as DNA, the CDR3 is TGTGCCTGGACCCTAAAGGGGGACTCACCCCTCCACTTT.

The chain uses TRBV6-2 or TRBV6-3 and TRBJ1-5; the match to TRBD1 covers 8 bases. The junction had 11 bases not matched to a gene; V was cut back by 6 bases and J by 4 bases. CDR1 and CDR2 from the germline V gene are MNHEY and SVGEGT. The CDR3 runs 16 residues. The CDR3 protein is CASSPKRTGSNQPQHF. CDR3 sequence (DNA): TGTGCCAGCAGCCCAAAAAGGACAGGGTCGAATCAGCCCCAGCATTTT.

This clone was picked up one time. The V gene is TRBV18, the J gene TRBJ1-5; 7 nucleotides align to TRBD1. The CDR3 extends over 17 amino acids. Germline V gene sequence: CDR1 KGHSH, CDR2 LQKENI. V was pared by 2 bases and J by 4 bases, with 11 bases of the junction left unmatched. This CDR3 reads CASSPSSGGLRNQPQHF. As DNA, the CDR3 is TGTGCCAGCTCACCATCGTCAGGGGGTTTACGAAATCAGCCCCAGCATTTT.

V is TRBV30 and J is TRBJ2-5, with TRBD2 matching 9 bases. The ends lost 0 bases at V and 5 bases at J; junction bases unmatched: 7. CDR3 length: 15 residues. The germline V gene encodes CDR1 GTSNPN and CDR2 SVGIG (reference sequence). In DNA form, the CDR3 reads TGTGCCTGGAGTGTAGGGATAGCGGGAGCTGAGACCCAGTACTTC. This encodes CAWSVGIAGAETQYF.

The chain combines TRBV20-1 with TRBJ1-2; a possible D gene is TRBD1 (6 bases). Deletions cut 6 bases from V and 8 bases from J, with 13 bases between. Germline V gives CDR1 DFQATT, CDR2 SNEGSKA (reference sequence). The CDR3 runs to 11 residues. CDR3 loop: CSAKTGLGYTF. For the CDR3, the DNA is TGCAGTGCCAAGACAGGCTTAGGCTACACCTTC.

This clone was seen only a few times. CDR3 DNA sequence: TGTGCCAGCAGTTCGGGACTAGCCTTCACCGGGGAGCTGTTTTTT. The encoded protein is CASSSGLAFTGELFF. The V and J genes are TRBV28 and TRBJ2-2; 9 nucleotides line up with TRBD2. V gave up 4 bases and J gave up 4 bases; unmatched junction bases: 4. CDR3 length: 15 amino acids. CDR1 is MDHEN, CDR2 SYDVKM, per germline.

This chain connects TRBV18 to TRBJ1-2, with TRBD1 identical over 8 bases. CDR3 length equals 15 residues. V lost 6 bases, J lost 1 base, and 7 bases stayed unmatched. CDR1 and CDR2 (germline): KGHSH, LQKENI. In DNA, the CDR3 is TGTGCCAGCTCCCACGGACAGGGCCGTAACTATGGCTACACCTTC. This encodes CASSHGQGRNYGYTF.

This clone was counted only a few times. The chain carries TRBV5-1 and TRBJ1-2, with unresolved D. Germline CDR1 and CDR2: SGHRS and YFSETQ. Deletions cut 7 bases from V and 4 bases from J, with 8 bases between. The CDR3 extends over 11 amino acids. CDR3 loop: CASGNSYGYTF. CDR3 in DNA: TGCGCCAGCGGAAACAGCTATGGCTACACCTTC.

The chain links TRBV28 to TRBJ1-1; TRBD1 is a possible D gene (6 bases). Trimming removed 6 bases from V and 3 bases from J, with 11 bases in between. The CDR3 sequence is 13 residues long. From germline, CDR1 is MDHEN and CDR2 SYDVKM. DNA for the CDR3: TGTGCCAGCAGGGCGGGGGGGCACACTGAAGCTTTCTTT. Its translation: CASRAGGHTEAFF.

The V call is TRBV30, the J call TRBJ2-7; 11 positions agree with TRBD2. CDR1 is GTSNPN, CDR2 SVGIG, per germline (reference sequence). J was trimmed by 4 bases and V by 7 bases; bases with no gene match: 6. This CDR3 region has 13 residues. The CDR3 nucleotides are TGTGCCTTCCAACTAGCGGGAGCTTACGAGCAGTACTTC. Its translation: CAFQLAGAYEQYF.

This chain links TRBV2 with TRBJ2-7; 9 nucleotides align to TRBD1. This CDR3 spans 13 amino acids. V gave up 6 bases and J gave up 2 bases; unmatched junction bases: 2. CDR1 is SNHLY and CDR2 is FYNNEI in the germline V gene. CDR3 sequence: CASRRDRAYEQYF. The CDR3 DNA sequence: TGTGCCAGCAGACGGGACAGGGCCTACGAGCAGTACTTC.

The sample holds one count of this clone. The rearrangement uses TRBV7-2 and TRBJ1-5, with D perhaps matching TRBD1 (5 bases). Between the trimmed V and J ends, which lost 0 bases and 0 bases, there was a span of 21 bases. CDR1 and CDR2 from the germline V gene are SGHTA and FQGNSA. CDR3 length: 20 amino acids. The CDR3 is CASSLASSGGTVYSNQPQHF. The DNA of the CDR3 is TGTGCCAGCAGCTTAGCCAGTTCAGGCGGGACGGTCTATAGCAATCAGCCCCAGCATTTT.

This clone was picked up many times. The chain recombines TRBV27 with TRBJ1-1; 7 bases are a match to TRBD1. Germline V gene lookup returns CDR1 MNHEY and CDR2 SMNVEV (reference sequence). V dropped 6 bases and J dropped 12; count of bases not matched to a gene: 16. The CDR3 has 14 amino acids. CDR3 region: CASSRARDSSSPFF. As DNA, the CDR3 is TGTGCCAGCAGCCGCGCCCGGGACAGCTCGAGTCCTTTCTTT.

The V and J genes are TRBV9 and TRBJ2-5, with 11 bases fitting TRBD2. The CDR3 extends over 17 amino acids. CDR1 is SGDLS and CDR2 is YYNGEE in the germline V gene. V shed 3 bases, J shed 0 bases, and the junction held 7 bases outside the gene matches. The CDR3 here is CASSARASGGYQETQYF. The DNA of the CDR3 is TGTGCCAGCAGCGCCCGTGCTAGCGGGGGGTACCAAGAGACCCAGTACTTC.